This T cell receptor beta chain is from a study of blood T cell repertoires in COVID-19. Study-wide context: COVID-19 samples from acute and convalescent phases originated in the United States, Italy and Spain.

TCRdb keeps only in-frame clones here, not all; method: immunoSEQ multiplex PCR. The repertoire has 230,000 or so clones, roughly 87% of them found once; the top ten carry 1.5% to 2%. V lost 3 bases to trimming and J lost 5 bases; unmatched junction nucleotides: 5. The CDR3 is 15 amino acids. Germline V CDR1 and CDR2: SNHLY, FYNNEI. This rearrangement joins TRBV2 to TRBJ2-2; 8 bases line up with TRBD1. This TCR was sampled from a man in his forties or fifties with active or convalescent COVID-19. Sequenced material: peripheral blood. The CDR3 DNA sequence: TGTGCCAGCAGTGATTTGGACAGGGCTACCGGGGAGCTGTTTTTT. Its protein is CASSDLDRATGELFF.